This entry lists 17 T cell receptor beta chains sequenced from one sample in a study of blood T cell repertoires in COVID-19. Only in-frame clones appear in the TCRdb table, and some are missing; sequencing was by immunoSEQ multiplex PCR. The sample lists 200,000 to 250,000 clones; roughly 80% were seen once. The sample consisted of PBMCs or T cells enriched from blood (not recorded which). Source of these receptors: a woman aged 50 to 60 who had been exposed to COVID-19.

Concerning this clone: The same CDR3 arises from other DNA sequences in this sample as well. The genes are TRBV29-1 and TRBJ1-5; 9 nucleotides line up with TRBD1. There are 13 residues in the CDR3. Germline CDR1 reads SQVTM; CDR2 reads ANQGSEA. J lost 4 bases, V lost 6 bases, and 4 bases had no gene match. In DNA form, the CDR3 reads TGCAGCGTGGGACAGGGTAAGAATCAGCCCCAGCATTTT. Protein: CSVGQGKNQPQHF.

This chain connects TRBV7-6 to TRBJ1-1; D call uncertain. The length of the CDR3 is 18 residues. The ends were cut back, 5 bases at V and 5 bases at J, with 27 bases in the middle. The germline V gene encodes CDR1 SGHVS and CDR2 FNYEAQ. CDR3 amino acids: CASSPEIGGVLGGTEAFF. The CDR3, as DNA: TGTGCCAGCAGCCCAGAGATCGGCGGGGTCCTCGGTGGGACTGAAGCTTTCTTT.

V and J are TRBV5-1 and TRBJ2-7; D ambiguous. Germline CDR1 SGHRS, CDR2 YFSETQ. Deletions cut 8 bases from V and 1 base from J, with 19 bases between. The CDR3 loop spans 15 amino acids. CDR3 loop: CASQLTAAQSYEQYF. The DNA for the CDR3 is TGCGCCAGTCAACTTACGGCGGCACAATCCTACGAGCAGTACTTC.

The chain couples TRBV18 to TRBJ2-1; D gene unclear. Trimming cost V 4 bases and J 4 bases, with 8 bases left between them. CDR3 size: 13 residues. The V gene's germline CDR1 is KGHSH and CDR2 LQKENI. The DNA of the CDR3 is TGTGCCAGCTCACTCCCAGGTTACAATGAGCAGTTCTTC. Its protein product is CASSLPGYNEQFF.

The V call is TRBV7-8, the J call TRBJ2-6; D ambiguous. There are 16 residues in the CDR3. Trimming took 6 bases from V and 0 from J, leaving 12 bases between them. Germline V gene lookup returns CDR1 SGHVS and CDR2 FQNEAQ. The CDR3 sequence: CASSEARISGANVLTF. DNA for the CDR3: TGTGCCAGCAGTGAGGCGCGGATCTCTGGGGCCAACGTCCTGACTTTC.

The chain carries TRBV12-5 and TRBJ2-1, with 7 bases fitting TRBD2. The germline gives CDR1 LGHNT, CDR2 FRNRAP. The CDR3 is 15 residues long. J was trimmed by 0 bases and V by 6 bases; bases with no gene match: 5. CDR3 nucleotide sequence: TGTGCTAGTGGACGTAGCGGGTTCTCCTACAATGAGCAGTTCTTC. This codes for CASGRSGFSYNEQFF.

This clone was recorded a few times. V usage is TRBV3-1 (or the pseudogene TRBV3-2) and J usage is TRBJ2-4; 10 positions match TRBD1. Losses at the gene ends were 3 bases for V and 3 bases for J; bases not matched to a gene: 8. Germline CDR1 and CDR2: LGHDT and YNNKEL (reference sequence). The CDR3 is 17 residues long. The CDR3 region is CASSHTSGTGVKNIQYF. As DNA, the CDR3 is TGTGCCAGCAGCCATACATCCGGGACAGGGGTCAAAAACATTCAGTACTTC.

The chain joins TRBV19 to TRBJ1-2; 7 bases match TRBD1. The CDR3 is 16 amino acids. The V gene end was trimmed by 5 bases and the J gene end by 3 bases; junction bases not matched to a gene: 12. The V gene's germline CDR1 is LNHDA and CDR2 SQIVND (reference sequence). The CDR3 bases are TGTGCCAGTAGTTCCCTGAGGGGGCGCGATGACTATGGCTACACCTTC. It codes for CASSSLRGRDDYGYTF.

The chain is built from TRBV11-1 and TRBJ2-7; 7 nucleotides align to TRBD1. With 5 bases clipped from V and 3 bases from J, the junction kept 7 bases outside the gene matches. The CDR3 runs 14 residues. Germline CDR1 is SGHAT and CDR2 is FQDESV (reference sequence). CDR3 protein: CASSIGGAGYEQYF. The CDR3, as DNA: TGTGCCAGCAGCATAGGGGGCGCAGGCTACGAGCAGTACTTC.

This clone appeared a few times. The chain links TRBV11-2 to TRBJ2-2; possible D gene TRBD1, 6 bases. Germline CDR1 is SGHAT and CDR2 is FQNNGV. Trimming shortened V by 7 bases and J by 6 bases, and 12 bases separated the two germline ends. CDR3 length: 13 amino acids. For the CDR3, the DNA is TGTGCCAGCATATCAGGGGACGCCGGGGAGCTGTTTTTT. It codes for CASISGDAGELFF.

The V gene is TRBV19, the J gene TRBJ1-2, with D possibly matching TRBD1 (5 bases). Germline CDR1 and CDR2: LNHDA and SQIVND (reference sequence). V was shortened by 6 bases and J by 5 bases, with 13 bases between the two germline ends. This CDR3 is 13 amino acids long. CDR3: CASSHSNRYGYTF. The CDR3, as DNA: TGTGCCAGTAGCCACTCTAACAGGTATGGCTACACCTTC.

This sequence joins TRBV6-5 and TRBJ2-3; 7 bases are a match to TRBD2. Germline CDR1 reads MNHEY; CDR2 reads SVGAGI. V trimming: 11 bases; J trimming: 1 base; junction bases outside the gene matches: 0. This CDR3 spans 11 amino acids. This CDR3 is CAGGGTDTQYF. The CDR3 DNA is TGTGCCGGGGGGGGCACAGATACGCAGTATTTT.

The chain links TRBV7-9 to TRBJ1-2; no definite D call. Looked up from germline, CDR1 is SEHNR and CDR2 is FQNEAQ (reference sequence). V was trimmed by 2 bases and J by 0 bases, leaving 7 bases between them. The CDR3 consists of 14 residues. The CDR3 here is CASSLLTSNYGYTF. The CDR3 coding sequence is TGTGCCAGCAGCTTACTAACCTCTAACTATGGCTACACCTTC. Looking up the rest from reference TRBV7-9 and TRBJ1-2 gives the full variable domain: DTGVSQNPRHKITKRGQNVTFRCDPISEHNRLYWYRQTLGQGPEFLTYFQNEAQLEKSRLLSDRFSAERPKGSFSTLEIQRTEQGDSAMYLCASSLLTSNYGYTFGSGTRLTVV.

The chain carries TRBV19 and TRBJ1-2; D uncertain. The V gene lost 4 bases and the J gene lost 5 bases, with 11 bases spanning the gap. The germline CDR1 and CDR2 sequences are LNHDA and SQIVND (reference sequence). CDR3 size: 13 residues. The CDR3 sequence is CASSSEGTYGYTF. The DNA of the CDR3 is TGTGCCAGTAGTAGTGAGGGAACTTATGGCTACACCTTC. Filled out from reference TRBV19 and TRBJ1-2, the complete variable domain reads DGGITQSPKYLFRKEGQNVTLSCEQNLNHDAMYWYRQDPGQGLRLIYYSQIVNDFQKGDIAEGYSVSREKKESFPLTVTSAQKNPTAFYLCASSSEGTYGYTFGSGTRLTVV.

V gene TRBV6-5 combines with J gene TRBJ2-7; 10 positions match TRBD2. The CDR3 covers 14 residues. CDR1 and CDR2 (germline): MNHEY, SVGAGI. Trimming removed 6 bases from V and 12 bases from J; junction bases left unmatched: 14. The CDR3 here is CASSPGLAVVRMYF. The CDR3, as DNA: TGTGCCAGCAGCCCCGGACTAGCGGTGGTCCGCATGTACTTC.

This chain uses TRBV7-9 with TRBJ1-1; no reliable D call. Germline CDR1 and CDR2: SEHNR and FQNEAQ (reference sequence). This CDR3 is built from 14 residues. Trimming cost V 3 bases and J 1 base, with 9 bases left between them. The DNA of the CDR3 is TGTGCCAGCAGCTTCCCCTTCGGGAACACTGAAGCTTTCTTT. It yields the protein CASSFPFGNTEAFF.

This chain joins TRBV4-1 and TRBJ1-4; D is possibly TRBD1 (5 bases). Looked up from germline, CDR1 is MGHRA and CDR2 is YSYEKL. The V end was cut by 1 base, the J end by 5 bases, with 11 bases between. The CDR3 is made up of 15 amino acids. This chain's CDR3 is CASSQAAGPNEKLFF. In DNA form, the CDR3 reads TGCGCCAGCAGCCAAGCTGCAGGGCCGAATGAAAAACTGTTTTTT.